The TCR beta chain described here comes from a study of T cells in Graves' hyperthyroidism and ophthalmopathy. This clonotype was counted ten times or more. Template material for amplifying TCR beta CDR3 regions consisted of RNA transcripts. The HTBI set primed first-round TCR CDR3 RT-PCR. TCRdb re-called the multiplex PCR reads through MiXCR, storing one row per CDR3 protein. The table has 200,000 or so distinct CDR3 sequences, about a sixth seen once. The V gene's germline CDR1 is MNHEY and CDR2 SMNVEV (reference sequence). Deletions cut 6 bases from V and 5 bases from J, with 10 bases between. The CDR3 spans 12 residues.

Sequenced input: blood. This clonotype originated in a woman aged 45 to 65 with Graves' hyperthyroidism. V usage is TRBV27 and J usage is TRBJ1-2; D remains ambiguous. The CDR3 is CASSPGPYGYTF. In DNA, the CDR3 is TGTGCCAGCAGCCCTGGACCGTATGGCTACACCTTC.